The 3 T cell receptor beta chains reported below all come from one sample, sequenced in a study of OX40 agonist ivuxolimab in advanced cancers. The library was produced with the immunoSEQ multiplex PCR assay. The source is immuneACCESS, and TCRdb retained only in-frame sequences with V and J called. Part of the clones is not carried over; for the studies checked, unresolved V genes explain less than half of this, and the remainder is unexplained. For this sample there are 65,000 to 80,000 clones; about 89% appear just once. Jointly, the top ten make up around 0.33% of the sample. The input for sequencing was CD4+ or CD8+ T cells sorted from blood, taken in a trial of the OX40 agonist ivuxolimab. The receptor set was obtained from an adult with an advanced solid tumor such as melanoma, head and neck, liver or kidney cancer.

This clone was recorded once. The CDR3 DNA follows: TGTGCCAGCAGCGTAGCTGGTGGGAATCCCTACAATGAGCAGTTCTTC. It yields the protein CASSVAGGNPYNEQFF. This sequence joins TRBV9 and TRBJ2-1; D gene ambiguous. This CDR3 is 16 amino acids long. CDR1 SGDLS and CDR2 YYNGEE come from the germline V gene. Trimming cost V 0 bases and J 2 bases, with 12 bases left between them.

This chain uses TRBV19 with TRBJ2-6; 7 nucleotides line up with TRBD2. Losses at the gene ends were 5 bases for V and 2 bases for J; bases not matched to a gene: 3. The germline CDR1 and CDR2 sequences are LNHDA and SQIVND (reference sequence). This CDR3 is 15 amino acids long. In DNA, the CDR3 is TGTGCCAGTAGTCGGGGGGTCCCTGGGGCCAACGTCCTGACTTTC. Translated: CASSRGVPGANVLTF.

The V gene is TRBV30, the J gene TRBJ2-6; D is undetermined. Trimming left V 8 bases short and J 0 bases short, with 5 bases between. Germline V lookup: CDR1 GTSNPN, CDR2 SVGIG (reference sequence). This CDR3 region has 12 residues. This chain's CDR3 is CARNSGANVLTF. DNA for the CDR3: TGTGCCAGGAACTCTGGGGCCAACGTCCTGACTTTC.